Below, 29 T cell receptor beta chains from the same sample are listed, as sequenced in a study of blood T cell repertoires in COVID-19. Sequencing was performed with immunoSEQ multiplex PCR; in TCRdb, only in-frame clones are kept and a portion is missing. The sample lists about 100,000 clones, about 86% occurring once. Source material: peripheral blood. Receptors originate from a human donor in a cohort sampled during active COVID-19.

This clone has just a few counts. The gene calls are TRBV7-9 and TRBJ1-2; TRBD1 is a possible D gene (6 bases). V lost 1 base and J 8 bases, leaving 14 bases between the germline ends. The length of the CDR3 is 14 residues. Germline V gene data show CDR1 as SEHNR and CDR2 as FQNEAQ (reference sequence). The CDR3: CASSLGDKGAGYTF. CDR3 sequence (DNA): TGTGCCAGCAGCTTAGGGGACAAGGGAGCCGGCTACACCTTC. The whole variable domain, remainder taken from reference TRBV7-9 and TRBJ1-2, is DTGVSQNPRHKITKRGQNVTFRCDPISEHNRLYWYRQTLGQGPEFLTYFQNEAQLEKSRLLSDRFSAERPKGSFSTLEIQRTEQGDSAMYLCASSLGDKGAGYTFGSGTRLTVV.

This chain uses TRBV5-1 with TRBJ2-7; 8 nucleotides align to TRBD1. Germline V CDR1 and CDR2: SGHRS, YFSETQ. V was clipped by 3 bases and J by 1 base; unmatched bases: 6. This CDR3 is built from 15 residues. The CDR3 sequence is CASSSLGQGSYEQYF. CDR3 DNA: TGCGCCAGCAGCTCCCTCGGACAGGGATCCTACGAGCAGTACTTC.

The count of this clone is one. The gene calls are TRBV7-6 and TRBJ1-5; TRBD1 agrees at 7 bases. After removal of 4 bases from V and 4 bases from J, the junction contained 1 base not matched to a gene. The germline V gene has CDR1 SGHVS and CDR2 FNYEAQ. This CDR3 has 13 residues. The CDR3 spells CASSSTGNQPQHF. Written as DNA, the CDR3 is TGTGCCAGCAGCTCGACAGGGAATCAGCCCCAGCATTTT. The complete variable domain, with remaining parts taken from reference TRBV7-6 and TRBJ1-5, reads GAGVSQSPRYKVTKRGQDVALRCDPISGHVSLYWYRQALGQGPEFLTYFNYEAQQDKSGLPNDRFSAERPEGSISTLTIQRTEQRDSAMYRCASSSTGNQPQHFGDGTRLSIL.

V and J are TRBV5-6 and TRBJ1-3; tentatively, D is TRBD1 (5 bases). Germline assignment: CDR1 SGHDT and CDR2 YYEEEE. The CDR3 has 16 residues. Trimming shortened V by 4 bases and J by 0 bases, and 14 bases separated the two germline ends. CDR3 in DNA: TGTGCCAGCAGCCGGGGACTTTTTAACTCTGGAAACACCATATATTTT. Translated, it gives CASSRGLFNSGNTIYF.

This chain joins TRBV5-1 and TRBJ2-1; 11 bases fit TRBD2. Per germline, CDR1 SGHRS and CDR2 YFSETQ. Trimming took 4 bases from V and 6 from J; bases not matched to a gene: 3. This CDR3 comprises 14 residues. Here the CDR3 DNA reads TGCGCCAGCAGCCCCGGGACTAGCGGCAATGAGCAGTTCTTC. Protein product: CASSPGTSGNEQFF.

This sequence joins TRBV6-2 or TRBV6-3 and TRBJ2-1, with D perhaps matching TRBD2 (6 bases). The CDR3 spans 15 residues. Germline V lookup: CDR1 MNHEY, CDR2 SVGEGT. V lost 1 base to trimming and J lost 4 bases, with 11 bases between them. CDR3 amino acids: CASSYFSGQYNEQFF. The CDR3 bases are TGTGCCAGCAGTTACTTTAGCGGACAATACAATGAGCAGTTCTTC.

The chain uses TRBV5-4 and TRBJ2-3, with TRBD2 matching over 9 bases. Germline V CDR1 and CDR2: SGHNT, YYREEE (reference sequence). The CDR3 is 17 residues long. The V gene end was trimmed by 0 bases and the J gene end by 2 bases; junction bases not matched to a gene: 7. CDR3 region: CASSLAETSGPTDTQYF. The DNA of the CDR3 is TGTGCCAGCAGCTTGGCCGAGACTAGCGGCCCCACAGATACGCAGTATTTT.

The genes are TRBV6-5 and TRBJ2-7; TRBD1 matches at 7 bases. Germline CDR1 reads MNHEY; CDR2 reads SVGAGI. This CDR3 spans 16 amino acids. The V gene end was trimmed by 5 bases and the J gene end by 4 bases; junction bases not matched to a gene: 14. Written as DNA, the CDR3 is TGTGCCAGCAGTAACTTGGACAGGACGCTAGAGTACGAGCAGTACTTC. Its translation is CASSNLDRTLEYEQYF.

The genes are TRBV2 and TRBJ2-3; D not certain. V was pared by 4 bases and J by 5 bases, with 16 bases between. This CDR3 spans 15 amino acids. The germline gives CDR1 SNHLY, CDR2 FYNNEI. Here the CDR3 reads CASSASTGRRDTQYF. The CDR3 DNA sequence: TGTGCCAGCAGTGCCTCGACGGGTAGGCGAGATACGCAGTATTTT.

The J gene is TRBJ1-1, the V gene TRBV19; tentatively, D is TRBD1 (6 bases). The ends were cut back, 4 bases at V and 0 bases at J, with 12 bases in the middle. CDR1 is LNHDA, CDR2 SQIVND, per germline (reference sequence). The CDR3 runs to 15 residues. Here the CDR3 reads CASSRTVLLNTEAFF. The CDR3 nucleotides read TGTGCCAGTAGTAGGACAGTCCTCCTGAACACTGAAGCTTTCTTT.

The chain links TRBV19 to TRBJ2-2; TRBD1 is a possible D gene (5 bases). The CDR3 spans 16 residues. Germline-derived CDR1 and CDR2 are LNHDA and SQIVND (reference sequence). V lost 5 bases to trimming and J lost 3 bases, with 16 bases between them. The CDR3 region has the DNA TGTGCCAGTAGTGACCATGGGGCAGGGTACACCGGGGAGCTGTTTTTT. This sequence encodes CASSDHGAGYTGELFF.

This chain links TRBV28 with TRBJ2-2; TRBD2 aligns across 10 bases. This CDR3 region has 16 residues. V shed 8 bases and J 6 bases; nucleotides not matched to a gene: 12. Germline-derived CDR1 and CDR2 are MDHEN and SYDVKM. In DNA form, the CDR3 reads TGTGCCAGCGAGCCCCTCGGGACTAGCGTTGCCGGGGAGCTGTTTTTT. It translates to CASEPLGTSVAGELFF. Full variable domain (remainder filled in from reference TRBV28 and TRBJ2-2): DVKVTQSSRYLVKRTGEKVFLECVQDMDHENMFWYRQDPGLGLRLIYFSYDVKMKEKGDIPEGYSVSREKKERFSLILESASTNQTSMYLCASEPLGTSVAGELFFGEGSRLTVL.

J is TRBJ2-7 and V is TRBV27; TRBD1 matches 9 bases. V shed 6 bases, J shed 1 base, and the junction held 7 bases outside the gene matches. There are 15 residues in the CDR3. CDR1 is MNHEY and CDR2 is SMNVEV in the germline V gene (reference sequence). This CDR3 is CASRAPGTGSYEQYF. The CDR3 region has the DNA TGTGCCAGCAGGGCTCCCGGGACAGGGTCCTACGAGCAGTACTTC.

This chain links TRBV9 with TRBJ2-3; 10 bases match TRBD2. V shed 0 bases, J shed 4 bases, and the junction held 11 bases outside the gene matches. Germline V gives CDR1 SGDLS, CDR2 YYNGEE. The CDR3 spans 18 residues. The CDR3 nucleotides read TGTGCCAGCAGCGTAGACCCCGGGCTAGCGGGAGAGGCAGATACGCAGTATTTT. This sequence encodes CASSVDPGLAGEADTQYF.

The rearrangement joins TRBV4-1 to TRBJ2-7, with D unclear. The CDR3 spans 13 residues. Germline values: CDR1 MGHRA, CDR2 YSYEKL. The ends were cut back, 0 bases at V and 4 bases at J, with 7 bases in the middle. DNA for the CDR3: TGCGCCAGCAGCCAAGAAACCCAGTACGAGCAGTACTTC. This gives the protein CASSQETQYEQYF.

The sample holds a few counts of this clone. V usage is TRBV4-2 and J usage is TRBJ2-1, with 9 bases lining up with TRBD1. Germline V gene lookup returns CDR1 LGHNA and CDR2 YNFKEQ. Germline trimming cut 4 bases from V and 4 bases from J; bases unmatched to any gene: 5. The CDR3 has 15 amino acids. CDR3 loop: CASSPTGGDYNEQFF. The CDR3 DNA follows: TGTGCCAGCAGCCCGACAGGGGGGGATTACAATGAGCAGTTCTTC.

V gene TRBV10-1 combines with J gene TRBJ1-5; 7 bases align to TRBD1. The V segment lost 5 bases and the J segment 9 bases; nucleotides outside the gene matches: 13. Germline V gives CDR1 WNHNN, CDR2 SYGVQD (reference sequence). The CDR3 is made up of 15 amino acids. In nucleotides, the CDR3 is TGCGCCAGCAGTTTAGACAGGGATCTAATCGGGCCCCAGCATTTT. This sequence encodes CASSLDRDLIGPQHF.

The chain recombines TRBV27 with TRBJ1-1; TRBD1 aligns across 9 bases. The CDR3 runs 14 residues. V trimming: 8 bases; J trimming: 1 base; junction bases outside the gene matches: 5. Germline assignment: CDR1 MNHEY and CDR2 SMNVEV (reference sequence). The CDR3 sequence: CASGNRGPNTEAFF. The CDR3 DNA reads TGTGCCAGCGGGAACAGGGGGCCGAACACTGAAGCTTTCTTT.

The rearrangement joins TRBV2 to TRBJ1-5, with 8 bases lining up with TRBD1. Per germline, CDR1 SNHLY and CDR2 FYNNEI. The junction had 10 bases not matched to a gene; V was cut back by 3 bases and J by 6 bases. There are 16 residues in the CDR3. The CDR3 nucleotides are TGTGCCAGCAGTGAGAGTGGGCAGGGGGCGTCTCAGCCCCAGCATTTT. It encodes CASSESGQGASQPQHF.

V usage is TRBV6-5 and J usage is TRBJ1-1, with D maybe TRBD1 (6 bases). Per germline, CDR1 MNHEY and CDR2 SVGAGI. Deletions cut 9 bases from V and 2 bases from J, with 10 bases between. The CDR3 consists of 12 residues. The CDR3 protein is CASTGRNTEAFF. In nucleotides, the CDR3 is TGTGCCAGTACAGGGCGCAACACTGAAGCTTTCTTT.

The chain joins TRBV28 to TRBJ2-7; 7 positions match TRBD1. The CDR3 extends over 14 amino acids. J gave up 6 bases and V 4 bases, and 9 bases lay outside the gene matches. Per germline, CDR1 MDHEN and CDR2 SYDVKM. Here the CDR3 reads CASSSYTGVAEQYF. DNA of the CDR3: TGTGCCAGCAGTTCGTACACAGGGGTCGCCGAGCAGTACTTC.

This chain joins TRBV7-9 and TRBJ2-1; 9 nucleotides align to TRBD2. After removal of 5 bases from V and 4 bases from J, the junction contained 6 bases not matched to a gene. The CDR3 loop spans 15 amino acids. In germline, CDR1 is SEHNR, CDR2 FQNEAQ (reference sequence). CDR3: CASSRPSGTYNEQFF. The CDR3 nucleotides are TGTGCCAGCAGCCGACCTAGCGGGACGTACAATGAGCAGTTCTTC.

The J gene is TRBJ2-1, the V gene TRBV6-5; 11 nucleotides line up with TRBD2. The CDR3 loop spans 14 amino acids. V was pared by 8 bases and J by 8 bases, with 8 bases of the junction left unmatched. Germline V gene data show CDR1 as MNHEY and CDR2 as SVGAGI. The CDR3 DNA reads as TGTGCCAGCCGGGGAACTAGCGGGAGCTATGAGCAGTTCTTC. Protein: CASRGTSGSYEQFF.

The CDR3 DNA follows: TGTGCCAGCAGCCTAGACCCTAATCGGGAGCAGTTCTTC. Amino acids: CASSLDPNREQFF. The chain is built from TRBV6-5 and TRBJ2-1; D remains ambiguous. Germline V gene data show CDR1 as MNHEY and CDR2 as SVGAGI. This CDR3 contains 13 residues. The ends were cut back, 6 bases at V and 10 bases at J, with 16 bases in the middle.

The chain employs TRBV5-1 and TRBJ2-7; the match to TRBD2 covers 13 bases. This CDR3 has 17 amino acids. The V gene end was trimmed by 4 bases and the J gene end by 5 bases; junction bases not matched to a gene: 12. CDR1 and CDR2 from the germline V gene are SGHRS and YFSETQ. For the CDR3, the DNA is TGCGCCAGCAGCCCAGGGACTAGCGGGACCTGGCTCCACGAGCAGTACTTC. It encodes CASSPGTSGTWLHEQYF.

The V and J genes are TRBV3-1 (or the pseudogene TRBV3-2) and TRBJ2-1; 8 positions match TRBD1. Per the germline V gene, CDR1 is LGHDT and CDR2 is YNNKEL (reference sequence). The CDR3 has 18 amino acids. V trimming: 0 bases; J trimming: 3 bases; junction bases outside the gene matches: 10. In DNA form, the CDR3 reads TGTGCCAGCAGCCAAGATCGGAGAACAGGGGGGCACTACAATGAGCAGTTCTTC. This encodes CASSQDRRTGGHYNEQFF.

This chain uses TRBV20-1 with TRBJ2-1, with a tentative D call TRBD1 (6 bases). V gave up 3 bases and J gave up 8 bases, with 8 bases separating them. This CDR3 is 11 amino acids long. CDR1 is DFQATT and CDR2 is SNEGSKA in the germline V gene (reference sequence). The CDR3 coding sequence is TGCAGTGCTAGCAGGGGTCATGAGCAGTTCTTC. Residues: CSASRGHEQFF.

The V gene is TRBV4-2, the J gene TRBJ1-2; D remains unclear. Trimming stripped 1 base from V and 6 bases from J, with 9 bases between. Germline V CDR1 and CDR2: LGHNA, YNFKEQ. This CDR3 is built from 13 residues. This CDR3 reads CASSQGNGDGYTF. For the CDR3, the DNA is TGTGCCAGCAGCCAAGGGAACGGGGATGGCTACACCTTC.

J is TRBJ1-5 and V is TRBV5-1, with 9 positions matching TRBD1. The CDR3 extends over 14 amino acids. Germline trimming cut 3 bases from V and 4 bases from J; bases unmatched to any gene: 2. The germline CDR1 and CDR2 sequences are SGHRS and YFSETQ. Written as DNA, the CDR3 is TGCGCCAGCAGCTCCGGGACAGGGAATCAGCCCCAGCATTTT. Protein sequence: CASSSGTGNQPQHF.